The sequence of this T cell receptor (beta chain) was determined in a study of shared clonotypes between healthy human individuals. For the study at large: Donor ages ranged 18 to 49 years: a couple of women, a few men.

Authors' analysis steps: Filtering was not the same, since immunoSEQ gave junction-only sequences without quality scores. Here immunoSEQ multiplex PCR was the method, and the copy in TCRdb shows in-frame clones only, minus some. That table is the source of V, J and clone size, and D and trimming were worked out from the DNA. The sample lists hundreds of thousands of clones, approximately 79% seen once, with around 1.8% in the top ten. This CDR3 contains 21 residues. The germline V and J ends were trimmed by 2 bases and 4 bases, with 32 bases remaining between them. What was sequenced was memory CD4+ T cells sorted from blood. Subset reported: CD45RA-negative fraction. The chain recombines TRBV23-1 with TRBJ2-5; the D gene could be TRBD1 or TRBD2 (9 bases each). TRBV23-1 is placed among ORFs of uncertain function. This sequence originates from a woman younger than 45 in good health. CDR3 sequence reads: CASSQPGQGSGSGRSRETQYF. Here the CDR3 DNA reads TGCGCCAGCAGTCAACCGGGACAGGGTAGCGGTAGCGGGAGAAGTAGAGAGACCCAGTACTTC.